This T cell receptor beta chain was documented in a study of blood T cell repertoires in COVID-19. In the study's own analysis: Nucleated cell counts were estimated from reference gene primer amplification. Libraries were prepared by immunoSEQ multiplex PCR; TCRdb keeps only in-frame clonotypes and omits some of them. That table furnishes V, J and clone size, whereas the DNA furnished D and trimming. Of about 35,000 clones listed, roughly four fifths were seen once; the top ten hold 42%. The CDR3 totals 15 residues. V lost 2 bases and J lost 5; bases outside the gene matches: 7. Per the germline V gene, CDR1 is SGHRS and CDR2 is YFSETQ.

The specimen was peripheral blood. The chain joins TRBV5-1 to TRBJ2-5, with TRBD1 matching 9 bases. The TCR comes from a human donor in a cohort sampled during active or convalescent COVID-19. The donor label of this sample is uncertain. The CDR3 region is CASSFGQGTKETQYF. In nucleotides, the CDR3 is TGCGCCAGCAGCTTCGGACAGGGGACAAAGGAGACCCAGTACTTC.